This section outlines one T cell receptor (beta chain) sequence together with its context. Assay used: immunoSEQ multiplex PCR; TCRdb lists only in-frame clones, some missing. The sample includes about 54,000 clones, about four fifths of them seen just once. The data stem from a study of blood T cell repertoires in COVID-19. This CDR3 has 16 residues. V was pared by 0 bases and J by 6 bases, with 7 bases of the junction left unmatched. In germline, CDR1 is MNHEY, CDR2 SVGAGI. V is TRBV6-5 and J is TRBJ2-1, with 8 bases lining up with TRBD2. Specimen: peripheral blood. The source is an older woman with acute or convalescent COVID-19. CDR3 DNA: TGTGCCAGCAGTTACTCTGGGGCGGGGGGAACCAATGAGCAGTTCTTC. This encodes CASSYSGAGGTNEQFF.